This T cell receptor (beta chain) was obtained from a study of response to subunit inactivated influenza vaccine. TCRdb re-called the RT-PCR reads through MiXCR, storing one row per CDR3 protein. Of over 750,000 distinct CDR3 sequences in the sample, approximately 22% were seen once. The specimen comprised PBMCs from blood, sampled roughly 5 days after vaccination. The sequence was collected from a man aged 50 to 59 who received an inactivated influenza vaccine.

The CDR3 bases are TGTGCCAGCAGGCAAAAGGGACGTTTGGGGACCCAGTACTTC. Translation gives CASRQKGRLGTQYF. The chain is built from TRBV12-3 or TRBV12-4 and TRBJ2-5; either TRBD1 or TRBD2 may fit D (5 bases each). This CDR3 comprises 14 residues. V gave up 6 bases and J gave up 7 bases, with 18 bases separating them.